A single sample is the source of the 30 T cell receptor delta chains below, sequenced in a study of Vδ1+ human thymocytes. Study-level points and caveats: In the thymus, TRG and TRD repertoires looked highly polyclonal with Gaussian CDR3 lengths.

RNA was extracted from the cells and then reverse transcribed. Pooled V-gene forward primers with one constant-region reverse primer generated the CDR3 amplicons by multiplex PCR. TCRdb reanalysed the multiplex PCR reads with CATT. Of 54,000 or so delta-chain clones detected, approximately 15% appear once; the ten largest clones hold around 0.5%. The antigens these receptors bind are not known. Specimen: Vdelta1+ gamma-delta thymocytes from the thymus. Subset specified: FACS-sorted CD3+ TCRalphabeta- TCRVdelta1+ TCRVdelta2- thymocytes. The receptors were gathered from a boy in the first two years of life who had congenital heart surgery.

The V call is TRDV1, the J call TRDJ1; 7 bases are shared with TRDD3. Per the germline V gene, CDR1 is TSWWSYY and CDR2 is QGS. J gave up 3 bases and V 0 bases, and 22 bases lay outside the gene matches. The CDR3 consists of 21 residues. The CDR3 DNA reads TGTGCTCTTGGGGAACTGGCGGGGTGGGGGACCCATTTCCCGTACGCCGATAAACTCATCTTT. Its translation is CALGELAGWGTHFPYADKLIF.

This chain links TRDV1 with TRDJ1; weak D call: TRDD2 (7 bases). The V gene's germline CDR1 is TSWWSYY and CDR2 QGS. Deletions cut 4 bases from V and 8 bases from J, with 20 bases between. The CDR3 runs 15 residues. The CDR3 sequence: CALGGLPRWGLKLIF. In DNA, the CDR3 is TGTGCTCTTGGGGGGCTTCCTAGATGGGGGTTGAAACTCATCTTT.

This chain links TRDV1 with TRDJ1; a weak D match, TRDD3 (6 bases). Germline CDR1 and CDR2: TSWWSYY and QGS. Trimming stripped 3 bases from V and 0 bases from J, with 26 bases between. CDR3 length: 20 amino acids. The CDR3 sequence: CALGDQSPPLGGPYTDKLIF. As DNA, the CDR3 is TGTGCTCTTGGGGATCAATCTCCTCCGCTCGGGGGACCTTACACCGATAAACTCATCTTT.

V and J are TRDV1 and TRDJ1; TRDD3 agrees at 10 bases. The trim removed 3 bases at V and 7 bases at J, leaving 11 bases unmatched. The CDR3 runs 16 residues. Germline values: CDR1 TSWWSYY, CDR2 QGS. CDR3 in amino acids: CALGEPAKGDTPKLIF. CDR3 nucleotides: TGTGCTCTTGGGGAGCCCGCAAAGGGGGATACGCCTAAACTCATCTTT.

This rearrangement joins TRDV1 to TRDJ1, with D unclear. The CDR3 spans 13 residues. Between the trimmed V and J ends, which lost 0 bases and 7 bases, there was a span of 9 bases. CDR1 TSWWSYY and CDR2 QGS come from the germline V gene. The CDR3 here is CALGELASSKLIF. The CDR3 region has the DNA TGTGCTCTTGGGGAACTCGCTTCGTCTAAACTCATCTTT.

The V gene is TRDV1, the J gene TRDJ1, with 8 bases matching TRDD3. This CDR3 spans 16 amino acids. Germline lookup yields CDR1 TSWWSYY and CDR2 QGS. V shed 3 bases and J 0 bases; nucleotides not matched to a gene: 6. CDR3 bases: TGTGCTCTTGGGGACCAATGTGGGGGATACACCGATAAACTCATCTTT. Translation gives CALGDQCGGYTDKLIF.

This clone was detected a few times. This sample includes further DNA sequences coding for the same CDR3. The chain carries TRDV1 and TRDJ1, with TRDD3 matching over 12 bases. The CDR3 sequence is 18 residues long. V trimming: 0 bases; J trimming: 3 bases; junction bases outside the gene matches: 8. Germline CDR1 TSWWSYY, CDR2 QGS. This CDR3 reads CALGELRWGIRGADKLIF. The CDR3 DNA is TGTGCTCTTGGGGAACTGCGCTGGGGGATACGAGGGGCCGATAAACTCATCTTT.

This clone was seen a few times. This chain uses TRDV1 with TRDJ1, with 11 bases matching TRDD3. This CDR3 has 20 amino acids. In germline, CDR1 is TSWWSYY, CDR2 QGS. The ends lost 3 bases at V and 6 bases at J; junction bases unmatched: 21. CDR3 in DNA: TGTGCTCTTGGGGATAGTCGCTTGACTTACTGGGGGATAAGGGAGAATAAACTCATCTTT. Translating it yields CALGDSRLTYWGIRENKLIF.

This clone was recorded a few times. This chain uses TRDV1 with TRDJ1; 8 nucleotides align to TRDD3. CDR3 length: 17 amino acids. Germline V gives CDR1 TSWWSYY, CDR2 QGS. V lost 4 bases and J lost 3; bases outside the gene matches: 13. Here the CDR3 reads CALGGPPKGDTSDKLIF. CDR3 in DNA: TGTGCTCTTGGGGGCCCTCCTAAAGGGGATACTTCCGATAAACTCATCTTT.

This clone was detected only a few times. The chain combines TRDV1 with TRDJ1; D unresolved. This CDR3 has 18 amino acids. The germline CDR1 and CDR2 sequences are TSWWSYY and QGS. Deletions cut 0 bases from V and 0 bases from J, with 17 bases between. CDR3 nucleotides: TGTGCTCTTGGGGAACTCGCCCCCCCGGGGTACCACACCGATAAACTCATCTTT. Residues: CALGELAPPGYHTDKLIF.

The sample holds a few counts of this clone. The rearrangement uses TRDV1 and TRDJ1; TRDD3 might be the D (6 bases). CDR1 and CDR2 (germline): TSWWSYY, QGS. V gave up 1 base and J gave up 0 bases, with 15 bases separating them. The CDR3 loop spans 17 amino acids. The CDR3 bases are TGTGCTCTTGGGGAACAAGTTGGATACCCGTACACCGATAAACTCATCTTT. It yields the protein CALGEQVGYPYTDKLIF.

V and J are TRDV1 and TRDJ1; D is perhaps TRDD2 (6 bases). Per germline, CDR1 TSWWSYY and CDR2 QGS. The V end was cut by 3 bases, the J end by 4 bases, with 27 bases between. The CDR3 runs 19 residues. CDR3 sequence: CALGDLNGLPLSLSDKLIF. The CDR3 DNA is TGTGCTCTTGGGGACTTGAACGGCCTTCCCCTTTCCCTCAGCGATAAACTCATCTTT.

The sample holds a few counts of this clone. J is TRDJ1 and V is TRDV1; a weak D match, TRDD3 (5 bases). This CDR3 comprises 20 residues. Trimming left V 6 bases short and J 3 bases short, with 32 bases between. Germline V CDR1 and CDR2: TSWWSYY, QGS. CDR3 nucleotide sequence: TGTGCTCTTGGTATCATCCTCCCATACGGCAGACTGTTGCCTTCCGATAAACTCATCTTT. Protein: CALGIILPYGRLLPSDKLIF.

The chain links TRDV1 to TRDJ1; TRDD3 matches 9 bases. The germline V gene encodes CDR1 TSWWSYY and CDR2 QGS. This CDR3 is 20 amino acids long. Germline trimming cut 8 bases from V and 2 bases from J; bases unmatched to any gene: 24. The CDR3 is CALFLPRYWGTRPWTDKLIF. CDR3 in DNA: TGTGCTCTTTTCCTCCCCCGTTACTGGGGGACACGACCCTGGACCGATAAACTCATCTTT.

By sample fraction, this clone is medium-sized. The V call is TRDV2, the J call TRDJ1; TRDD3 aligns across 9 bases. Trimming took 1 base from V and 0 from J; bases not matched to a gene: 14. The length of the CDR3 is 19 residues. Germline CDR1 reads GEAIGNYY; CDR2 reads EKD. The CDR3 here is CACDTDWGTSRSYTDKLIF. The CDR3 DNA reads TGTGCCTGTGACACGGACTGGGGGACATCTCGCTCGTACACCGATAAACTCATCTTT.

The rearrangement joins TRDV1 to TRDJ1; 8 nucleotides match TRDD3. J lost 7 bases, V lost 1 base, and 17 bases had no gene match. CDR3 length: 18 amino acids. CDR1 TSWWSYY and CDR2 QGS come from the germline V gene. The CDR3 reads CALGEPYFPPWDTCKLIF. DNA of the CDR3: TGTGCTCTTGGGGAACCATACTTCCCCCCCTGGGATACGTGTAAACTCATCTTT.

This chain links TRDV1 with TRDJ1; D gene ambiguous. This CDR3 is built from 18 residues. Trimming took off 3 bases at V and 4 bases at J, with 24 bases between the two ends. The V gene's germline CDR1 is TSWWSYY and CDR2 QGS. CDR3 amino acids: CALGEHTTTSGSRDKLIF. The CDR3 DNA sequence: TGTGCTCTTGGGGAGCATACTACTACGAGTGGCTCCCGCGATAAACTCATCTTT.

The chain couples TRDV1 to TRDJ1, with 12 bases matching TRDD3. Losses at the gene ends were 2 bases for V and 0 bases for J; bases not matched to a gene: 13. The CDR3 sequence is 20 residues long. Germline CDR1 is TSWWSYY and CDR2 is QGS. CDR3 sequence: CALGEAPLLGDTPYTDKLIF. For the CDR3, the DNA is TGTGCTCTTGGGGAAGCGCCCCTACTGGGGGATACCCCGTACACCGATAAACTCATCTTT.

The genes are TRDV1 and TRDJ1; 9 positions agree with TRDD2. Germline V CDR1 and CDR2: TSWWSYY, QGS. V gave up 4 bases and J gave up 1 base; unmatched junction bases: 13. CDR3 size: 18 residues. CDR3 nucleotide sequence: TGTGCTCTTGGGGCCGCCTTCCTACGGGGTTCTTGCACCGATAAACTCATCTTT. It yields the protein CALGAAFLRGSCTDKLIF.

V is TRDV1 and J is TRDJ1; 9 nucleotides match TRDD3. Germline lookup yields CDR1 TSWWSYY and CDR2 QGS. The V segment lost 0 bases and the J segment 0 bases; nucleotides outside the gene matches: 14. The CDR3 has 20 amino acids. CDR3 coding DNA: TGTGCTCTTGGGGAACTTCATTTCCTCACGGGGATACGTTACACCGATAAACTCATCTTT. It yields the protein CALGELHFLTGIRYTDKLIF.

This clone was counted between two and nine times. This rearrangement joins TRDV1 to TRDJ1; D might be TRDD3 (6 bases). This CDR3 has 24 residues. The germline V gene encodes CDR1 TSWWSYY and CDR2 QGS. V lost 1 base, J lost 1 base, and 37 bases lay in between. In DNA, the CDR3 is TGTGCTCTTGGGGAACAAACACTAGGCCACGGAGGTGGGGATTTCGGTAGGTGCACCGATAAACTCATCTTT. Translated: CALGEQTLGHGGGDFGRCTDKLIF.

The chain joins TRDV1 to TRDJ1; TRDD3 matches at 10 bases. Germline V gives CDR1 TSWWSYY, CDR2 QGS. V gave up 5 bases and J gave up 0 bases; unmatched junction bases: 15. This CDR3 spans 19 amino acids. DNA for the CDR3: TGTGCTCTTGGGTCACATAGGGGGATACGCCCCGAGTACACCGATAAACTCATCTTT. It translates to CALGSHRGIRPEYTDKLIF.

This clone was seen a handful of times. This sequence joins TRDV1 and TRDJ1, with 11 bases matching TRDD3. The V segment lost 0 bases and the J segment 4 bases; nucleotides outside the gene matches: 10. This CDR3 contains 18 residues. CDR1 and CDR2 from the germline V gene are TSWWSYY and QGS. The CDR3 protein is CALGELPYWGIGVDKLIF. In DNA, the CDR3 is TGTGCTCTTGGGGAACTCCCCTACTGGGGGATAGGAGTCGATAAACTCATCTTT.

This clone was seen a handful of times. The chain has TRDV1 and TRDJ1; 9 nucleotides line up with TRDD3. Germline V lookup: CDR1 TSWWSYY, CDR2 QGS. The CDR3 length is 18 residues. The trim removed 2 bases at V and 4 bases at J, leaving 14 bases unmatched. The CDR3 sequence is CALGEFGPTGGRNDKLIF. Here the CDR3 DNA reads TGTGCTCTTGGGGAATTTGGTCCTACTGGGGGACGAAACGATAAACTCATCTTT.

This chain joins TRDV1 and TRDJ1; 13 nucleotides line up with TRDD3. Germline CDR1 reads TSWWSYY; CDR2 reads QGS. The ends lost 2 bases at V and 2 bases at J; junction bases unmatched: 17. The CDR3 contains 21 residues. The CDR3 DNA reads as TGTGCTCTTGGGGAAGTCCTCATCCTTCCTACACTGGGGGATACGACCGATAAACTCATCTTT. This translates into CALGEVLILPTLGDTTDKLIF.

The chain recombines TRDV1 with TRDJ1, with a tentative D call TRDD3 (5 bases). Trimming took 6 bases from V and 6 from J, leaving 17 bases between them. This CDR3 comprises 14 residues. Per the germline V gene, CDR1 is TSWWSYY and CDR2 is QGS. The CDR3 nucleotides read TGTGCTCTTGGTGTGAATACGCGTCTCAATAAACTCATCTTT. This gives the protein CALGVNTRLNKLIF.

This clone was seen a handful of times. The chain employs TRDV1 and TRDJ1; D tentatively reads TRDD2 or TRDD3 (5 bases each). Germline CDR1 reads TSWWSYY; CDR2 reads QGS. Trimming stripped 3 bases from V and 2 bases from J, with 37 bases between. The CDR3 covers 23 residues. In nucleotides, the CDR3 is TGTGCTCTTGGGGATTTCTTAGGCTACTCTCCTTCGGGGACCCGTAGTGGGACCGATAAACTCATCTTT. This encodes CALGDFLGYSPSGTRSGTDKLIF.

The sample holds a few counts of this clone. The chain employs TRDV1 and TRDJ1; 9 bases agree with TRDD3. The ends lost 9 bases at V and 0 bases at J; junction bases unmatched: 8. This CDR3 region has 15 residues. The germline V gene encodes CDR1 TSWWSYY and CDR2 QGS. DNA of the CDR3: TGTGCTCTCCTGTACTGGGGGACCCACACCGATAAACTCATCTTT. Its protein product is CALLYWGTHTDKLIF.

This clone occurred a few times. The rearrangement joins TRDV1 to TRDJ1, with 10 bases lining up with TRDD3. With V trimmed by 5 bases and J by 2 bases, 20 bases remained unmatched. The germline CDR1 and CDR2 sequences are TSWWSYY and QGS. The CDR3 consists of 20 residues. The CDR3 DNA sequence: TGTGCTCTTGGGAGGCCTTCCGAAATTCTGGGGGATAGGCAAACCGATAAACTCATCTTT. Translation: CALGRPSEILGDRQTDKLIF.

This clone was observed a few times. V usage is TRDV1 and J usage is TRDJ1, with 10 bases aligning to TRDD3. The length of the CDR3 is 19 residues. After removal of 3 bases from V and 3 bases from J, the junction contained 16 bases not matched to a gene. Germline loops: CDR1 TSWWSYY, CDR2 QGS. In nucleotides, the CDR3 is TGTGCTCTTGGGGACCGAACTCCTGTGGGGGATACTGATCCCGATAAACTCATCTTT. Translating gives CALGDRTPVGDTDPDKLIF.